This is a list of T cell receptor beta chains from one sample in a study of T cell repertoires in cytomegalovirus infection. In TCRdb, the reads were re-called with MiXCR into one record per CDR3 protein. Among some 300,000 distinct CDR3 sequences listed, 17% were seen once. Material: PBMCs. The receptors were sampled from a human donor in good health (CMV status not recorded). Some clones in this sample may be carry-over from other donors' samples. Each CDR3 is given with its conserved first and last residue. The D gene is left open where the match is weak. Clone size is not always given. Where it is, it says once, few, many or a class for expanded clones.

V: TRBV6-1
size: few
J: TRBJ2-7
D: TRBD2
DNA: TGTGCCAGCACCCAAGCGGCGGGGGGGAGTGAGCAGTACTTC
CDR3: CASTQAAGGSEQYF

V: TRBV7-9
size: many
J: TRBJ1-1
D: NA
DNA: TGTGCCAGCAGCTTAGAGCAAGGGGAAAAAGCTTTCTTT
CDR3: CASSLEQGEKAFF

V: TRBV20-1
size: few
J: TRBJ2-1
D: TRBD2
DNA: TGCAGTGCTAGAGGTAGCGGGGGGGGAGTTGAGCAGTTCTTC
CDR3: CSARGSGGGVEQFF

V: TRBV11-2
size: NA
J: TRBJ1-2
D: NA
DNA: TGTGCCAGCAGCTTAGGGTTAGGGGTAGAGTATGGCTACACCTTC
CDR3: CASSLGLGVEYGYTF

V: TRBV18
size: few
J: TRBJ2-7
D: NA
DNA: TGTGCCAGCTCACCACCCCCAGGAAACTACGAGCAGTACTTC
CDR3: CASSPPPGNYEQYF

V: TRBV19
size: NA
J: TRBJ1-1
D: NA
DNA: TGTGCCAGTAGTATAAAAGCTCCGAACACTGAAGCTTTCTTT
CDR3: CASSIKAPNTEAFF

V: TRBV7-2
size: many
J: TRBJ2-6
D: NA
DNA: TGTGCCAGCAGCTCGGACAGATCTTCTGGGGCCAACGTCCTGACTTTC
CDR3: CASSSDRSSGANVLTF

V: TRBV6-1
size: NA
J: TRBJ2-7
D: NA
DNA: TGTGCCAGCACCCCCGTTGACGGGCGCTACGAGCAGTACTTC
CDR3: CASTPVDGRYEQYF

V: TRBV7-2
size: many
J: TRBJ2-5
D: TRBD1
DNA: TGTGCCAGCAGCCAGACAGGGATGGAAGAGACCCAGTACTTC
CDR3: CASSQTGMEETQYF

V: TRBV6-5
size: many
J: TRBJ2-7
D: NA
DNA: TGTGCCAGCAGTTACTCGTGGGACGCGAGCTCCTACGAGCAGTACTTC
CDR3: CASSYSWDASSYEQYF

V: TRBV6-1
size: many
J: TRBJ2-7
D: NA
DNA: TGTGCCAGCCGGGGTTTTGAAGGGGCCCAGATCTACGAGCAGTACTTC
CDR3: CASRGFEGAQIYEQYF

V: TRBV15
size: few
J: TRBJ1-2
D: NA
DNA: TGTGCCACCAGCAGAGACAGGGTGTTAAGCTATGGCTACACCTTC
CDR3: CATSRDRVLSYGYTF

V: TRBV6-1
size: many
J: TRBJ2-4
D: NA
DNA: TGTGCCAGCACCGGATGGGGGCAGGAAAACATTCAGTACTTC
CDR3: CASTGWGQENIQYF

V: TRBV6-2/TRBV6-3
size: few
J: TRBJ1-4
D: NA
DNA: TGTGCCAGCAGTACGCGTCAGGACAATGAAAAACTGTTTTTT
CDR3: CASSTRQDNEKLFF

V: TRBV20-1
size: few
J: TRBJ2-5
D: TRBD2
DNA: TGCAGTGCTAAGGGACTAGCGCTTCTTCAGGCCCAGTACTTC
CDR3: CSAKGLALLQAQYF

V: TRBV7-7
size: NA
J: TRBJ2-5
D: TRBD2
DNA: TGTGCTAGCAGCTTAGGGGAGGGAGAGACCCAGTACTTC
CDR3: CASSLGEGETQYF

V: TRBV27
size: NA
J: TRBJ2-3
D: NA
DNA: TGTGCCACGGGGGACCCCCGCGTTACGCAGTATTTT
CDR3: CATGDPRVTQYF

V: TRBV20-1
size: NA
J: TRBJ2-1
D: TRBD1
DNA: TGCAGTGCTAGACCCCTGGGACAGCCCCACGGGGAGCAGTTCTTC
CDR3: CSARPLGQPHGEQFF

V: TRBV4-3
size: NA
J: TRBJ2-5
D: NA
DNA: TGCGCCAGCAGCCAAGAGAGTAGTAGGTCGGGGCGAGAGACCCAGTACTTC
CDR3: CASSQESSRSGRETQYF

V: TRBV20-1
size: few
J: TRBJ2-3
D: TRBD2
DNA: TGCAGTGTTGCAAGCGGGGGGGGAGATACGCAGTATTTT
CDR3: CSVASGGGDTQYF

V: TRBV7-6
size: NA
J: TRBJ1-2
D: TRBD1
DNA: TGTGCCAGCAGCTTAAGTAATCAGGGGGCTGGCTACACCTTC
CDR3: CASSLSNQGAGYTF

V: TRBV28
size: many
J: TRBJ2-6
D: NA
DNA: TGTGCCAGCAGTTCCGGAGGGGAGGCTGGGGCCAACGTCCTGACTTTC
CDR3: CASSSGGEAGANVLTF

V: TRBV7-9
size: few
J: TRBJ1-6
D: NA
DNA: TGTGCCAGCAGCTTAGACCCCCTTTTCAGGGGTACAACCAAGTCGATCGATTCACCCCTCCACTTT
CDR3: CASSLDPLFRGTTKSIDSPLHF

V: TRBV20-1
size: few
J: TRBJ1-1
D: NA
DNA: TGCAGTGCTAGGGGAAGGCCGGGTTGGACCGGCACTGAAGCTTTCTTT
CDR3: CSARGRPGWTGTEAFF

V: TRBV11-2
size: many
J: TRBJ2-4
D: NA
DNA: TGTGCCAGCAGCTTACCCCCCACAGCCAAAAACATTCAGTACTTC
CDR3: CASSLPPTAKNIQYF

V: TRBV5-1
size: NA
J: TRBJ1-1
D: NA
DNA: TGCGCCAGCAGCTTGACTTGGTGGAACACTGAAGCTTTCTTT
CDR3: CASSLTWWNTEAFF

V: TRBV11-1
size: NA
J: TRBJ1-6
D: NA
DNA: TGTGCCAGCAGCTTACGGTGGGGAGGACCCCTCCACTTT
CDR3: CASSLRWGGPLHF

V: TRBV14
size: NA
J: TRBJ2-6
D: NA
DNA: TGTGCCAGCAGCCAAGATGGGACGGCCGGCCGGGCCAACGTCCTGACTTTC
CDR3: CASSQDGTAGRANVLTF

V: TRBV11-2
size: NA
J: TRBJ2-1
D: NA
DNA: TGTGCCAGCAGCCGAGGGGCGCGGGACAATGAGCAGTTCTTC
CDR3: CASSRGARDNEQFF

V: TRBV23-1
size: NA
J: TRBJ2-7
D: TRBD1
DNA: TGCGCCAGCCTCTGGACAGGGGTAATCTACGAGCAGTACTTC
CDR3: CASLWTGVIYEQYF

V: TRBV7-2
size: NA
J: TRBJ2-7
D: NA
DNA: TGTGCCAGCAGCTTAACTGTACATGGACGGCGTGAGCAGTACTTC
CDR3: CASSLTVHGRREQYF

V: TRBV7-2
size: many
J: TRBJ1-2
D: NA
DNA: TGTGCCAGCAGCTTGGGTACTGGAGGGGTCCGGGGCTACACCTTC
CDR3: CASSLGTGGVRGYTF

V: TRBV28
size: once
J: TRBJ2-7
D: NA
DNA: TGTGCCAGCAGTCCACCTGAGGGATTTTTAGAGCAGTACTTC
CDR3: CASSPPEGFLEQYF

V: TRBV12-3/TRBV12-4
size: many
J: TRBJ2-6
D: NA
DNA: TGTGCCAGCGGAGACGGATACTCTGGGGCCAACGTCCTGACTTTC
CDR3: CASGDGYSGANVLTF

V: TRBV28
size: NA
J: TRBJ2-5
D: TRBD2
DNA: TGTGCCAGCAGCCGGGGGGGGGCCGGAGAGACCCAGTACTTC
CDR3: CASSRGGAGETQYF

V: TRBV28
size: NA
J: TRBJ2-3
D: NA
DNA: TGTGCCAGCAGTTTAGATGTTAGCACAGATACGCAGTATTTT
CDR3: CASSLDVSTDTQYF

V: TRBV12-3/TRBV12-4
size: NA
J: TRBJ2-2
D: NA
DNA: TGTGCCAGCAGTTTCAGCGGTTACACCGGGGAGCTGTTTTTT
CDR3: CASSFSGYTGELFF

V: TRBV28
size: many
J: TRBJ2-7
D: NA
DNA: TGTGCCAGCAGTCATAGCTGGGAGCAGTACTTC
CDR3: CASSHSWEQYF

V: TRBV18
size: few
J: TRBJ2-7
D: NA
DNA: TGTGCCAGCTCACCATTCGACCTCGGATCGGGGTCCCACGAGCAGTACTTC
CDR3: CASSPFDLGSGSHEQYF

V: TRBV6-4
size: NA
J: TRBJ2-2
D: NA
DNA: TGTGCCAGCAGTAAAGAGGACAGATACGCGAACACCGGGGAGCTGTTTTTT
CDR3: CASSKEDRYANTGELFF

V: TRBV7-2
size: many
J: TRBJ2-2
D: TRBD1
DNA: TGTGCCAGCAGCTACCAGCAGGGGGCCGGGGAGCTGTTTTTT
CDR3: CASSYQQGAGELFF

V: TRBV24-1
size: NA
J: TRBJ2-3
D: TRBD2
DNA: TGTGCCACCACAACTAGCGAGGCAGTTACAGATACGCAGTATTTT
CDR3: CATTTSEAVTDTQYF

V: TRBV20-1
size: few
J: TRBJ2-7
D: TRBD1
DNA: TGCAGTGCTAGTCCCGGGACAGGGGGCTCCTACGAGCAGTACTTC
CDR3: CSASPGTGGSYEQYF

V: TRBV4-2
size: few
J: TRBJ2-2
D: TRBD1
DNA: TGTGCCAGCAGCCCTTCGGGGCAGGGGGCCACCGGGGAGCTGTTTTTT
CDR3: CASSPSGQGATGELFF

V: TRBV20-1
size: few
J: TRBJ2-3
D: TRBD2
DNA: TGCAGTGCTGGGACTAGGGGGAGCACAGATACGCAGTATTTT
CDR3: CSAGTRGSTDTQYF

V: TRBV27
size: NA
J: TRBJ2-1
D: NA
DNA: TGTGCCAGCAGTCTAAGTTGGGGGATGAATGAGCAGTTCTTC
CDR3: CASSLSWGMNEQFF

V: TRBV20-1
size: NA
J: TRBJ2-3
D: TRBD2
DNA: TGCAGTGCTCCCCCAAGCGGGGGGGGCACGGATATCCAAGATACGCAGTATTTT
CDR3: CSAPPSGGGTDIQDTQYF

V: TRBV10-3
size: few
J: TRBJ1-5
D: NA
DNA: TGTGCCATCAGTGAGGGACCAGGGAGGGATCAGCCCCAGCATTTT
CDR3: CAISEGPGRDQPQHF

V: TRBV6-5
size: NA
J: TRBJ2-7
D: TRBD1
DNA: TGTGCCAGCAGTTACAGGGGGCGAACCTACGAGCAGTACTTC
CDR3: CASSYRGRTYEQYF

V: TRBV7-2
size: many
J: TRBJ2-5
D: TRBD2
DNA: TGTGCCAGCAGGGGACTAGCGGACCAAGAGACCCAGTACTTC
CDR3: CASRGLADQETQYF